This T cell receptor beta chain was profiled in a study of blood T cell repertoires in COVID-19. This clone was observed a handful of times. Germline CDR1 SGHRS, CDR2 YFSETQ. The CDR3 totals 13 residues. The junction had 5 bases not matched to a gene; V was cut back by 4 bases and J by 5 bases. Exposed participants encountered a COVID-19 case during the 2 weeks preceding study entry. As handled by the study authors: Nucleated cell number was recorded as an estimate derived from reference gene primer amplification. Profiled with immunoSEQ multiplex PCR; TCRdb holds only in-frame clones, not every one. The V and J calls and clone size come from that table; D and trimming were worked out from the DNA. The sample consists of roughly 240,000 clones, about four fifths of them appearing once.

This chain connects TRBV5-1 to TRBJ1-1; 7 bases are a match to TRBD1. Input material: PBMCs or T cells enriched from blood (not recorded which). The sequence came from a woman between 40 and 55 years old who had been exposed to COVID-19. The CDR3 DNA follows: TGCGCCAGCAGCGAACAGGGGCGGACTGAAGCTTTCTTT. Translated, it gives CASSEQGRTEAFF.